The sequence of this T cell receptor beta chain was determined in a study of cytomegalovirus exposure and HLA in healthy donors. Study background: About 85 million unique TCRs from HLA-typed donors were held in an early release of data.

Study-level results: Another analysis was done later, and it associated 16,951 TCR beta sequences with HLA alleles at 0.05 false discovery rate. In a later analysis, TCR beta V- and J-gene trimming was associated with a missense DCLRE1C variant.

A remark on this clone: The antigen is unknown.

The PCR employed 60 Vbeta primers together with 13 Jbeta primers. Per the original data handling: A later analysis tallied tens of millions of unique TCR beta chains, some 12 million of them shared. Produced via immunoSEQ multiplex PCR; TCRdb's table is partial and in-frame only. V and J calls and clone size are those listed in that table; D and trimming were worked out from the DNA. The data show roughly 97,000 clones, with around a tenth seen just once and roughly 5% held by the top ten. Germline CDR1 reads SGDLS; CDR2 reads YYNGEE. The V and J ends lost 7 bases and 7 bases, in that order; junction bases with no gene match: 9. CDR3 length equals 13 residues.

The sequence was obtained from a man aged 40-49 years in good health and CMV-seropositive. Material: PBMCs. The chain links TRBV9 to TRBJ2-7, with TRBD1 identical over 9 bases. The CDR3 bases are TGTGCCAGCGGGGACAGGGTCGACTGGGAGCAGTACTTC. It specifies CASGDRVDWEQYF.